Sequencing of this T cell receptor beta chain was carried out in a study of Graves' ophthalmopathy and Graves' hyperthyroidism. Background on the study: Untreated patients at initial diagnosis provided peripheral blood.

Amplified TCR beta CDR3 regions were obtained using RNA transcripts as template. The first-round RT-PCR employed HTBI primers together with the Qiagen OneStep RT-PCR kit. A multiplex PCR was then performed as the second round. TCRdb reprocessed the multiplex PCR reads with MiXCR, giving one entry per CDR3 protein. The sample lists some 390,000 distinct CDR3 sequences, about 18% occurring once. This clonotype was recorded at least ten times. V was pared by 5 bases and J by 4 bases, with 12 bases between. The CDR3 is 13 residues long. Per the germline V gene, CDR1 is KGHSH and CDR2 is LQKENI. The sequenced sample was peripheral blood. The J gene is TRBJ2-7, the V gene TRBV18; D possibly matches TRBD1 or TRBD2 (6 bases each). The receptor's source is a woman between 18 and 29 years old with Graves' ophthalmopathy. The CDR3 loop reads CASSSRRGYEQYF. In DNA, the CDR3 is TGTGCCAGCTCATCCCGGAGGGGGTACGAGCAGTACTTC. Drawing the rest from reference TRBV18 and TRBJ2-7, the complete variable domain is NAGVMQNPRHLVRRRGQEARLRCSPMKGHSHVYWYRQLPEEGLKFMVYLQKENIIDESGMPKERFSAEFPKEGPSILRIQQVVRGDSAAYFCASSSRRGYEQYFGPGTRLTVT.